Below, one T cell receptor beta chain is given with its context. This clone was counted between two and nine times. Its antigen remains unidentified. One base away there is no much larger clone; base qualities are not given. After removal of 3 bases from V and 9 bases from J, the junction retains 23 bases not matched to a gene. CDR1 and CDR2 are read off the germline V gene as LGHNA and YNFKEQ. The CDR3 starts with the cysteine, ends with the phenylalanine, and has 19 residues. The CDR3 DNA has 57 bases and is translated from base 1. This sample was taken from a study of T cell responses to AZD1222 COVID-19 vaccine (dated by TCRdb to about 2021). About the full investigation: Because spike-specific TCR depth and breadth did not differ between the two schedules, AZD1222 recipients who got a second dose at roughly 4 weeks were pooled with those who got a second dose at roughly 12 weeks. A total of 233 trial participants underwent TCR sequencing, of whom more than 200 had received two doses of AZD1222 and about 25 had received two doses of the MenACWY control vaccine. Enrollment into the trials was organized by age into subgroups of 18-55, 56-69 and 70-plus years, and those subgroups contained roughly 150, 30 and 60 TCR-sequenced participants, respectively.

The CDR3 regions of human TCRbeta chains were subjected to immunosequencing. Processing in the source paper ran as follows. Repertoire TCRs were checked for matches against a reference library of SARS-CoV-2-specific TCRs that had been generated using the MIRA antigen-specificity platform. Breadth was defined as the fraction of unique TCRs that were SARS-CoV-2-associated. Depth was defined as the fraction of total T cells that were SARS-CoV-2-associated. Using the MIRA data, each spike-specific TCR was mapped to the spike region that the TCR reacts to and placed in a CD4 or CD8 class. Log10-transformed breadth and depth values were compared by one-way ANOVA with Sidak's multiple comparisons tests. TCRdb limited this immuneACCESS table to in-frame rearrangements with V and J called. A share of clones is missing; checked studies link under half to unresolved V genes, and the rest is unexplained. V and J calls and clone size are given by that table; D and trimming were obtained from the DNA. In this sample the table shows 150,000 to 200,000 clones, 85% to 95% of which occur a single time. The ten largest clonotypes hold around 0.9% of the sample.

The time point label here, explained by the study, means: baseline before first vaccination. Vaccinee samples came from UK trials COV001 and COV002, including a single-blind randomized controlled phase 2/3 trial of AZD1222 (ChAdOx1 nCoV-19) in healthy adults. For TCRbeta chain sequencing, PBMC samples from trial participants were taken at day 0 and at day 28 after the second dose. Paper-wide results and their limitations: Only five or six AZD1222 recipients were SARS-CoV-2 seropositive at baseline, limiting conclusions about previously exposed vaccinees. CD4 TCRs associated with the vaccine covered the entire spike protein, and the dominant responses were in regions 160-218 and 743-854. The 56-69-year group was small, and its depth increase did not reach significance, likely because of low power. Because no day 14 peak-response samples were available, repertoires were characterized only after the peak T cell response. Most participants were white British and females outnumbered males, and the authors suggested that clonal diversity may have been underestimated. Reportedly, almost half of the unique spike-specific TCRs recognized epitopes lying outside the regions that are mutated in the B.1.351 and B.1.1.7 variants. A significant rise in spike-specific TCR breadth and depth was observed after two AZD1222 doses relative to day 0 and relative to MenACWY recipients.

The sequence was obtained from an adult in good health. The input for sequencing was peripheral blood, taken on day 0 of AZD1222 vaccination. This sequence uses TRBV4-2 and TRBJ1-1; 9 bases in between match TRBD1. Here is the DNA: TGTGCCAGCAGCCACAAGATTTGGGGACAGGGAACGGGTAGGGAGCAAGCTTTCTTT. Its coded protein is CASSHKIWGQGTGREQAFF.